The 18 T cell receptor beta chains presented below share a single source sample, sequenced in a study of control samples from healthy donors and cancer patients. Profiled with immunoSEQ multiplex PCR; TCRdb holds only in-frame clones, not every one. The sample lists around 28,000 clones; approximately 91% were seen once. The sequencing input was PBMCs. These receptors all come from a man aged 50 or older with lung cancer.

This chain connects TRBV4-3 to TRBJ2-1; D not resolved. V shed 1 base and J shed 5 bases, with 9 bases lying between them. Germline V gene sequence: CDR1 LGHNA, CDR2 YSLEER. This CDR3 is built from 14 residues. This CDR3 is CASSQVMEDNEQFF. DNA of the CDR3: TGCGCCAGCAGCCAAGTGATGGAAGACAATGAGCAGTTCTTC.

The DNA of the CDR3 is TGTGCCAGCAGCTTGGCCCCATCGGGGGCCGCTGGAAACACCATATATTTT. Its translation: CASSLAPSGAAGNTIYF. The chain combines TRBV5-5 with TRBJ1-3, with D perhaps matching TRBD1 (6 bases). The germline V and J ends were trimmed by 0 bases and 2 bases, with 15 bases remaining between them. This CDR3 is built from 17 residues. The germline V gene encodes CDR1 SGHKS and CDR2 YYEKEE (reference sequence).

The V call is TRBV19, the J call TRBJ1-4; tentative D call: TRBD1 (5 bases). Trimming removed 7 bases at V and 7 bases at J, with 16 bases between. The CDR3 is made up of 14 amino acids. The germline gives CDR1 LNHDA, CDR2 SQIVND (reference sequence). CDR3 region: CASTVSTGGEKLFF. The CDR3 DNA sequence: TGTGCCAGTACGGTCTCCACCGGGGGTGAAAAACTGTTTTTT. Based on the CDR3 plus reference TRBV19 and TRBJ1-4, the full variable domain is DGGITQSPKYLFRKEGQNVTLSCEQNLNHDAMYWYRQDPGQGLRLIYYSQIVNDFQKGDIAEGYSVSREKKESFPLTVTSAQKNPTAFYLCASTVSTGGEKLFFGSGTQLSVL.

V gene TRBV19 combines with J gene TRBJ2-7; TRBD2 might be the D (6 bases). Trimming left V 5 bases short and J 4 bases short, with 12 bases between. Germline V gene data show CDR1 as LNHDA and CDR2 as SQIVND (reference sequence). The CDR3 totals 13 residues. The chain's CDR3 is CASSELAKYEQYF. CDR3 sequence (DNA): TGTGCCAGTAGTGAGCTAGCGAAGTACGAGCAGTACTTC. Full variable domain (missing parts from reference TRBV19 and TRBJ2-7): DGGITQSPKYLFRKEGQNVTLSCEQNLNHDAMYWYRQDPGQGLRLIYYSQIVNDFQKGDIAEGYSVSREKKESFPLTVTSAQKNPTAFYLCASSELAKYEQYFGPGTRLTVT.

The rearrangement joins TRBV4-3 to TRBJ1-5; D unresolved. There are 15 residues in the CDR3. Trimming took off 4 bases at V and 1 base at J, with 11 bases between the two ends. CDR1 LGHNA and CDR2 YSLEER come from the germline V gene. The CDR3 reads CASSPADGSNQPQHF. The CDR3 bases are TGCGCCAGCAGCCCTGCTGACGGAAGCAATCAGCCCCAGCATTTT.

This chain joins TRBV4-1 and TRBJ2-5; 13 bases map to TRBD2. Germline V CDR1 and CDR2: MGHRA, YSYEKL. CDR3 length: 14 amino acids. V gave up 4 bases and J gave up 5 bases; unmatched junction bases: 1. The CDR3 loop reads CASSLLAGGETQYF. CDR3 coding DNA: TGCGCCAGCAGCCTACTAGCGGGAGGGGAGACCCAGTACTTC.

CDR3 coding DNA: TGTGCCTGGAGTGGGTGGACTAGCGGGGGGGCCAAGCAAGAGTACTTC. Translation: CAWSGWTSGGAKQEYF. The chain links TRBV30 to TRBJ2-5; 15 nucleotides match TRBD2. With V trimmed by 1 base and J by 12 bases, 12 bases remained unmatched. CDR3 length equals 16 residues. CDR1 is GTSNPN and CDR2 is SVGIG in the germline V gene (reference sequence).

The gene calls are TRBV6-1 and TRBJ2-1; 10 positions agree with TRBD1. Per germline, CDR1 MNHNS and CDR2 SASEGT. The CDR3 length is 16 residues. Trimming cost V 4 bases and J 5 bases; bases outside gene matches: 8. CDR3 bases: TGTGCCAGCAGTGGGGACAGGGGATCGGTTGACAATGAGCAGTTCTTC. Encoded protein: CASSGDRGSVDNEQFF.

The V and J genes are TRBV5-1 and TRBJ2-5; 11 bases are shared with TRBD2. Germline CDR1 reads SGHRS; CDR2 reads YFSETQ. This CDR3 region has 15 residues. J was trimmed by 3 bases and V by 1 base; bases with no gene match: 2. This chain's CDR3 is CASSLKLAGEETQYF. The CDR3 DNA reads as TGCGCCAGCAGCTTGAAACTAGCGGGGGAAGAGACCCAGTACTTC.

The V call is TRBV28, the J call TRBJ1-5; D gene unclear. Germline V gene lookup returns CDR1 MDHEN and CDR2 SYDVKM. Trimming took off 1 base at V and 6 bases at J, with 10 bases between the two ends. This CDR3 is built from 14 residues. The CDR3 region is CASSLLGLSQPQHF. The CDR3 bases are TGTGCCAGCAGTTTATTGGGGTTAAGTCAGCCCCAGCATTTT.

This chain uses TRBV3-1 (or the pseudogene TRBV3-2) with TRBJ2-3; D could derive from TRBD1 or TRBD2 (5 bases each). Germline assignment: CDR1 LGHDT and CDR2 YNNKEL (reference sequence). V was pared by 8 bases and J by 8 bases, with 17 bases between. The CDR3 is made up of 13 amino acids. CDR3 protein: CASADAAGATQYF. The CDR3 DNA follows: TGTGCCAGCGCGGACGCCGCCGGGGCTACGCAGTATTTT.

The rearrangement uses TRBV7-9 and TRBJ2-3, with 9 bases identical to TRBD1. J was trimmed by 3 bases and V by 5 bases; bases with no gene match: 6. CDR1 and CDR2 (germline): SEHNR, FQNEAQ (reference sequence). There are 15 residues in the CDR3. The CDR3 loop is CASSPWDRETDTQYF. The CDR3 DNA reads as TGTGCCAGCAGCCCATGGGACAGGGAGACAGATACGCAGTATTTT.

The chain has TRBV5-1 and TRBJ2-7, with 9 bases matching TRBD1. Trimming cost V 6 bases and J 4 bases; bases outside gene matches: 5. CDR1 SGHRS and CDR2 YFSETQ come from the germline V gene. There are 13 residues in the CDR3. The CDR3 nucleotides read TGCGCCAGCAAAGAGACAGGGGGTTACGAGCAGTACTTC. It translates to CASKETGGYEQYF.

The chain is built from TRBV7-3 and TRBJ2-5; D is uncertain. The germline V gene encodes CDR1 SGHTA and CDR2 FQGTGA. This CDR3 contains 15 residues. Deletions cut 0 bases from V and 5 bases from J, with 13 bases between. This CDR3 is CASSLTNTEWETQYF. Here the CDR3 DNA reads TGTGCCAGCAGCTTAACGAACACAGAGTGGGAGACCCAGTACTTC.

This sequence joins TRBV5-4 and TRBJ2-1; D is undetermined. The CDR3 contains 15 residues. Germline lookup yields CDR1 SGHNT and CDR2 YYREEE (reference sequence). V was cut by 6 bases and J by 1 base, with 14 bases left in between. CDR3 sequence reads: CASNFGVRSYNEQFF. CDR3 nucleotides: TGTGCCAGCAATTTTGGGGTAAGGTCCTACAATGAGCAGTTCTTC.

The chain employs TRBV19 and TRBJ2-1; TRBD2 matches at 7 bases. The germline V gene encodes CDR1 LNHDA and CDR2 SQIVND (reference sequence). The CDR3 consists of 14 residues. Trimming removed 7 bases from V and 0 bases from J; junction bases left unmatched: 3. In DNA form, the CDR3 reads TGTGCCAGTAAAAGCGGGGACTCCTACAATGAGCAGTTCTTC. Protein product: CASKSGDSYNEQFF. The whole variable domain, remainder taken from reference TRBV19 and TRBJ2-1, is DGGITQSPKYLFRKEGQNVTLSCEQNLNHDAMYWYRQDPGQGLRLIYYSQIVNDFQKGDIAEGYSVSREKKESFPLTVTSAQKNPTAFYLCASKSGDSYNEQFFGPGTRLTVL.

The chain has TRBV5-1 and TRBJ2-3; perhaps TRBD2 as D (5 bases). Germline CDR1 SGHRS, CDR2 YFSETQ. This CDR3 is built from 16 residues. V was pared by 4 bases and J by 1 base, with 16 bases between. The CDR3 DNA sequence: TGCGCCAGCAGCCCCGGGCAACTAGTGGGCACAGATACGCAGTATTTT. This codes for CASSPGQLVGTDTQYF.

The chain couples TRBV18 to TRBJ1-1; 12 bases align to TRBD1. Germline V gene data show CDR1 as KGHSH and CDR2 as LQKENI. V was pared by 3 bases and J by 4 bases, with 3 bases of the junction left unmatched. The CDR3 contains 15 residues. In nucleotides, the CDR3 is TGTGCCAGCTCACCGGGACAGGGGGCGCTCACTGAAGCTTTCTTT. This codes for CASSPGQGALTEAFF. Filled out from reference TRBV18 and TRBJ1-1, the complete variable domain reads NAGVMQNPRHLVRRRGQEARLRCSPMKGHSHVYWYRQLPEEGLKFMVYLQKENIIDESGMPKERFSAEFPKEGPSILRIQQVVRGDSAAYFCASSPGQGALTEAFFGQGTRLTVV.